This T cell receptor beta chain was recorded in a study of T cell responses to AZD1222 COVID-19 vaccine (dated by TCRdb to 2020 to 2022). For the wider study: A total of roughly 240 trial participants underwent TCR sequencing, of whom about 210 received two doses of AZD1222 and roughly 25 received two doses of the MenACWY control vaccine. Enrollment into the trials was organized by age into subgroups of 18-55, 56-69 and 70-plus years, and those subgroups contained about 150, 27 and 61 TCR-sequenced participants, respectively. Points the paper makes about the study in general: Epitopes outside the regions mutated in the B.1.351 and B.1.1.7 variants were reportedly recognized by nearly half of the unique spike-specific TCRs. A significant rise in spike-specific TCR breadth and depth was observed after two AZD1222 doses relative to day 0 and relative to MenACWY recipients. Because no day 14 peak-response samples were available, repertoires were characterized only after the peak T cell response. The 56-69-year group was small, and its depth increase did not reach significance, likely because of low power. Conclusions about previously exposed vaccinees were limited because only six AZD1222 recipients were SARS-CoV-2 seropositive at baseline. Most participants were white British and females outnumbered males, and the authors suggested that clonal diversity may have been underestimated. The vaccine-associated CD4 TCRs covered the entire spike protein, and the dominant responses fell in regions 160-218 and 743-854.

About this clone itself: Its antigen target is currently unknown. Base qualities are missing; no much larger clone stands one base away.

Sample time point, as interpreted from the label and publication: baseline before first vaccination. In the paper's terms, the treatment or condition label means: meningococcal conjugate vaccine given as trial control. The vaccinee samples were drawn from two UK trials, COV001 and COV002, one of which was a single-blind randomized controlled phase 2/3 trial testing AZD1222 (ChAdOx1 nCoV-19) in healthy adults. Trial participant PBMC samples were collected at day 0 and day 28 after the second dose for TCRbeta chain sequencing. Relative to germline, V is missing 1 base and J is missing 10 bases, with 11 bases of the junction outside any gene match. CDR1 and CDR2 are read off the germline V gene as SGDLS and YYNGEE. The CDR3 spans 16 residues, from the cysteine through the phenylalanine. The entry retains the CDR3 DNA only, 48 bases that are in frame from base 1. The CDR3 regions of human TCRbeta chains were analyzed by immunosequencing. The paper's processing steps were these. Repertoire TCRs were checked for matches against a reference library of SARS-CoV-2-specific TCRs that had been generated using the MIRA antigen-specificity platform. Breadth was defined as the fraction of unique TCRs that were SARS-CoV-2-associated, and depth was defined as the fraction of total T cells that were SARS-CoV-2-associated. Each spike-specific TCR was assigned to its reactive spike region and to a CD4 or CD8 class using the MIRA data. Log10-transformed breadth and depth values were compared by one-way ANOVA with Sidak's multiple comparisons tests. What TCRdb holds here is the immuneACCESS table cut down to in-frame rearrangements. Part of the clones is not present; checked against another copy, under half of the missing clones reflect an unresolved V gene, and the others are unexplained. V and J calls and clone size come straight from that table; D and trimming were deduced from the DNA. A total of 130,000 to 150,000 clones appear in this sample, around nine tenths of them only once. Of the sample, 2.8% is held by the ten largest clones.

Sequences were derived from peripheral blood, sampled on day 0 of MenACWY control vaccination. The V gene is TRBV9 and the J gene is TRBJ1-6; 7 of the junction bases match TRBD1. This receptor was obtained from an adult in good health. The CDR3 protein: CASSVSWSGGVSPLHF. The bases read TGTGCCAGCAGCGTAAGTTGGTCAGGGGGAGTATCACCCCTCCACTTT.